This is a list of T cell receptor beta chains from one sample in a study of blood T cell repertoires in COVID-19. The table came from immunoSEQ multiplex PCR; TCRdb's copy has only in-frame clones and leaves some out. The table has 75,000 to 95,000 clones, around 86% seen once. The specimen was peripheral blood. These receptors all come from a human donor in a cohort sampled during active COVID-19. CDR3s include the opening cysteine and the closing phenylalanine or tryptophan. A D gene is named only where the DNA matches it firmly. Rows may omit the clone size; those that give it use once, few, many or a size class.

v_call	j_call	clone_size	d_call	cdr3_aa	cdr3_nt
TRBV3-1/TRBV3-2	TRBJ1-4	NA	NA	CASSQEVPGKVEKLFF	TGTGCCAGCAGCCAAGAGGTCCCAGGGAAGGTTGAAAAACTGTTTTTT
TRBV7-8	TRBJ1-2	NA	NA	CASSLRTVQLPFYGYTF	TGTGCCAGCAGCTTAAGGACAGTACAACTACCCTTCTATGGCTACACCTTC
TRBV27	TRBJ2-1	once	NA	CASSPLAYLYRSSYNEQFF	TGTGCCAGCAGTCCTCTAGCCTATTTATATAGGAGCTCCTACAATGAGCAGTTCTTC
TRBV18	TRBJ2-2	NA	TRBD1	CASCTDRANTGELFF	TGTGCCAGCTGCACCGACAGGGCGAACACCGGGGAGCTGTTTTTT
TRBV14	TRBJ2-7	NA	TRBD2	CASSQIGGAYEQYF	TGTGCCAGCAGCCAAATCGGGGGGGCCTACGAGCAGTACTTC
TRBV19	TRBJ2-1	NA	TRBD2	CASSIASGGVYNEQFF	TGTGCCAGTAGTATAGCTAGCGGGGGGGTATACAATGAGCAGTTCTTC
TRBV10-1	TRBJ1-1	NA	NA	CASSDRVDTEAFF	TGCGCCAGCAGTGACAGGGTGGACACTGAAGCTTTCTTT
TRBV4-2	TRBJ2-3	NA	NA	CASSQAGVGADTQYF	TGTGCCAGCAGCCAAGCGGGGGTCGGGGCAGATACGCAGTATTTT
TRBV5-6	TRBJ1-3	NA	NA	CASSLFRVRSASGNTIYF	TGTGCCAGCAGCTTGTTTAGAGTACGGAGTGCCTCTGGAAACACCATATATTTT
TRBV5-4	TRBJ1-1	NA	NA	CASSVLRTAGNTEAFF	TGTGCCAGCAGCGTGCTGCGGACAGCCGGGAACACTGAAGCTTTCTTT
TRBV20-1	TRBJ2-7	NA	TRBD1	CSASLGQELSYEQYF	TGCAGTGCTAGTCTAGGACAGGAATTATCCTACGAGCAGTACTTC
TRBV5-1	TRBJ1-4	NA	NA	CASRLRGNTNEKLFF	TGCGCCAGCAGACTTCGAGGGAATACTAATGAAAAACTGTTTTTT
TRBV2	TRBJ1-4	NA	NA	CASQRAATNEKLFF	TGTGCCAGCCAGAGGGCAGCAACTAATGAAAAACTGTTTTTT
TRBV12-5	TRBJ2-5	few	NA	CASGLAAGVGTQYF	TGTGCTAGTGGTTTGGCCGCAGGGGTGGGAACCCAGTACTTC
TRBV5-1	TRBJ2-2	NA	NA	CASSLEAGNTGELFF	TGCGCCAGCAGCTTGGAAGCGGGGAACACCGGGGAGCTGTTTTTT
TRBV14	TRBJ2-1	NA	NA	CASSHRAGQFF	TGTGCCAGCAGCCATCGCGCGGGGCAGTTCTTC
TRBV13	TRBJ1-2	NA	NA	CASSLIVRGDWGYTF	TGTGCCAGCAGCTTAATTGTCAGGGGAGATTGGGGCTACACCTTC
TRBV5-8	TRBJ1-5	NA	NA	CASSPRTGNQPQHF	TGTGCCAGCAGCCCGAGGACGGGGAATCAGCCCCAGCATTTT
TRBV5-1	TRBJ1-6	once	TRBD1	CASSLEQGANSPLHF	TGCGCCAGCAGCTTAGAACAGGGGGCTAATTCACCCCTCCACTTT
TRBV18	TRBJ2-7	NA	NA	CASSPRTENYEQYF	TGTGCCAGCTCACCCCGGACAGAGAACTACGAGCAGTACTTC
TRBV19	TRBJ2-7	NA	NA	CASSPWTNRNEQYF	TGTGCCAGTAGTCCCTGGACTAATCGAAACGAGCAGTACTTC
TRBV21-1	TRBJ2-5	NA	NA	CASSKGTGNQETQYF	TGTGCCAGCAGCAAGGGAACGGGGAACCAAGAGACCCAGTACTTC
TRBV30	TRBJ2-1	NA	NA	CAWSVLGTYNEQFF	TGTGCCTGGAGTGTACTGGGCACTTACAATGAGCAGTTCTTC
TRBV2	TRBJ2-3	NA	TRBD1	CASSEGTGGPSAQYF	TGTGCCAGCAGTGAAGGGACAGGGGGGCCCTCAGCGCAGTATTTT
TRBV7-9	TRBJ2-2	many	NA	CASSLASTGELFF	TGTGCCAGCAGCTTAGCCTCGACCGGGGAGCTGTTTTTT
TRBV11-2	TRBJ2-1	few	NA	CASSLLPNEQFF	TGTGCCAGCAGCTTACTTCCCAATGAGCAGTTCTTC
TRBV9	TRBJ2-3	NA	TRBD2	CASSAGRGTTDTQYF	TGTGCCAGCAGCGCGGGGAGGGGAACCACAGATACGCAGTATTTT
TRBV21-1	TRBJ2-1	NA	NA	CASSSPGQGGNEQFF	TGTGCCAGCAGCTCGCCGGGACAGGGAGGGAATGAGCAGTTCTTC
TRBV6-6	TRBJ1-6	NA	TRBD1	CASTGTGGGGSPLHF	TGTGCCAGCACCGGGACAGGGGGAGGAGGTTCACCCCTCCACTTT
TRBV28	TRBJ1-6	NA	TRBD1	CASRLPADREANSPLHF	TGTGCCAGCAGATTACCCGCGGACAGGGAGGCTAATTCACCCCTCCACTTT
TRBV5-1	TRBJ1-1	NA	NA	CASSPRTGMLITEAFF	TGCGCCAGCAGCCCACGAACCGGGATGCTTATAACTGAAGCTTTCTTT
TRBV20-1	TRBJ2-1	few	TRBD1	CSGDRDNEQFF	TGCAGTGGCGACAGGGACAATGAGCAGTTCTTC
TRBV7-2	TRBJ2-7	NA	NA	CASSRLGLHEQYF	TGTGCCAGCAGCCGGTTGGGGCTGCACGAGCAGTACTTC
TRBV15	TRBJ1-6	once	NA	CATSSRQARNSPLHF	TGTGCCACCAGCTCCCGACAGGCAAGGAATTCACCCCTCCACTTT
TRBV13	TRBJ2-3	NA	NA	CASSSLELNSRRTQYF	TGTGCCAGCAGCTCCCTCGAGCTGAACTCGCGCCGTACGCAGTATTTT
TRBV19	TRBJ2-1	NA	TRBD2	CASSPGTSGGAVYNEQFF	TGTGCCAGTAGTCCCGGGACTAGCGGGGGGGCGGTCTACAATGAGCAGTTCTTC
TRBV9	TRBJ1-4	NA	NA	CASSAEGRWEKLFF	TGTGCCAGCAGCGCGGAGGGACGATGGGAAAAACTGTTTTTT
TRBV2	TRBJ2-1	NA	NA	CASSDLGLQYNEQFF	TGTGCCAGCAGTGATCTGGGCCTCCAATACAATGAGCAGTTCTTC
TRBV10-3	TRBJ2-1	few	TRBD2	CAISDEVAGLSYNEQFF	TGTGCCATCAGTGACGAGGTAGCGGGGTTATCCTACAATGAGCAGTTCTTC
TRBV9	TRBJ2-1	once	NA	CASSVAKGYNEQFF	TGTGCCAGCAGCGTAGCTAAGGGGTACAATGAGCAGTTCTTC
TRBV10-3	TRBJ1-6	NA	TRBD1	CAISGPGQGADSPLHF	TGTGCCATCAGTGGTCCGGGACAGGGGGCAGATTCACCCCTCCACTTT
TRBV6-6	TRBJ2-7	NA	NA	CASSYFRERGSYEQYF	TGTGCCAGCAGTTACTTCAGGGAAAGAGGTAGCTACGAGCAGTACTTC
TRBV30	TRBJ1-1	NA	NA	CAWSVVSGNTEAFF	TGTGCCTGGAGTGTGGTCTCAGGGAACACTGAAGCTTTCTTT
TRBV10-3	TRBJ1-1	NA	TRBD1	CAISGSGTGGVGGLTEAFF	TGTGCCATCAGTGGTTCCGGGACAGGGGGCGTGGGGGGCCTTACTGAAGCTTTCTTT
TRBV9	TRBJ2-1	NA	NA	CASSVGAGYNEQFF	TGTGCCAGCAGCGTAGGAGCAGGGTACAATGAGCAGTTCTTC
TRBV2	TRBJ1-5	NA	TRBD1	CASSAGQGVDQPQHF	TGTGCCAGCAGTGCTGGACAGGGGGTGGATCAGCCCCAGCATTTT
TRBV18	TRBJ2-5	NA	NA	CASSPGREAQYF	TGTGCCAGCTCACCGGGGCGCGAGGCCCAGTACTTC
TRBV7-8	TRBJ1-2	few	TRBD1	CASSLTGGLEYGYTF	TGTGCCAGCAGCTTAACAGGGGGACTTGAGTATGGCTACACCTTC
TRBV5-4	TRBJ1-1	once	NA	CASSFQGLGDTEAFF	TGTGCCAGCAGCTTTCAGGGCCTAGGGGACACTGAAGCTTTCTTT
TRBV7-9	TRBJ1-1	few	NA	CASRGGNTEAFF	TGTGCCAGCAGGGGAGGGAACACTGAAGCTTTCTTT
TRBV7-9	TRBJ2-4	NA	TRBD1	CASSLTGVEGIQYF	TGTGCCAGCAGCTTAACAGGGGTGGAAGGCATTCAGTACTTC
TRBV5-8	TRBJ2-7	NA	TRBD1	CASSPPLGTGREQYF	TGTGCCAGCAGCCCACCTCTCGGGACAGGGCGCGAGCAGTACTTC
TRBV5-1	TRBJ2-1	NA	TRBD1	CASSDAGQGKGEQFF	TGCGCCAGCAGCGACGCGGGACAGGGGAAGGGTGAGCAGTTCTTC
TRBV11-2	TRBJ1-2	NA	NA	CASSTDSRYGYTF	TGTGCCAGCAGCACGGACAGTCGTTATGGCTACACCTTC
TRBV6-4	TRBJ2-2	NA	TRBD1	CASSRSGGRELFF	TGTGCCAGCAGTCGTTCAGGGGGCAGGGAGCTGTTTTTT
TRBV18	TRBJ2-5	NA	TRBD1	CASSSGQGSQETQYF	TGTGCCAGCTCATCAGGACAGGGGTCCCAAGAGACCCAGTACTTC